This TCR beta chain was identified in a study of cytomegalovirus exposure and HLA in healthy donors. On the study more broadly: A prior study identified just under 120 million unique TCR beta sequences from around 180 million T cells.

Vbeta (60) and Jbeta (13) primers were used in the PCR. Sequencing was performed with immunoSEQ multiplex PCR; in TCRdb, only in-frame clones are kept and a portion is missing. Here the sample spans some 170,000 clones, more than 80% being singletons. Germline-derived CDR1 and CDR2 are MNHEY and SVGAGI. The CDR3 has 14 residues. The V end lost 0 bases, the J end lost 12 bases, and 15 bases lay between the germline ends. Turning to this clone: The antigen is unknown.

Broader study findings: Using the classifier, cytomegalovirus status was reportedly diagnosed with high specificity and sensitivity. Whilst most TCR sequences proved rare, a subset of public TCRs occurred across many donors. A few CMV-associated chains were confirmed in vitro to be specific for CMV antigens.

The sequencing sample was made of PBMCs. V is TRBV6-5 and J is TRBJ2-1; possible D gene TRBD1, 5 bases. The TCR comes from a woman aged 18-29 years in good health and CMV-seropositive. The CDR3 region is CASSYSLAGPRQFF. Written as DNA, the CDR3 is TGTGCCAGCAGTTACTCCTTGGCAGGGCCCCGGCAGTTCTTC.